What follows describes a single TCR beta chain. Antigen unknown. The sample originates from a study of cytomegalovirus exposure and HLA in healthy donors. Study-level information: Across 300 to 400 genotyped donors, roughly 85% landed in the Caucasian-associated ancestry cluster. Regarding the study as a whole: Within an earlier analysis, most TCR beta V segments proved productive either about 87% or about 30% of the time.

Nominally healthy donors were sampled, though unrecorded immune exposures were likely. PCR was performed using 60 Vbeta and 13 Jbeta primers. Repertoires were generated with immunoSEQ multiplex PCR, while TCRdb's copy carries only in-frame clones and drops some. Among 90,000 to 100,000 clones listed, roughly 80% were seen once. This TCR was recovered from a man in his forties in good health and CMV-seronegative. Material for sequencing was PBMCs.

CDR3 DNA sequence: TGTGCCAGCAGCCTGACAGGGAACACTGAAGCTTTCTTT. Its translation: CASSLTGNTEAFF. The chain combines TRBV7-9 with TRBJ1-1, with a weak D call TRBD1 (6 bases). Trimming shortened V by 5 bases and J by 1 base, and 8 bases separated the two germline ends. Germline CDR1 SEHNR, CDR2 FQNEAQ (reference sequence). The CDR3 totals 13 residues.